This T cell receptor beta chain was found in a study of OX40 agonist ivuxolimab in advanced cancers. Study-wide background: Allowance was made for prior anti-PD-1, anti-PD-L1 or anti-CTLA-4 therapy, and about 40% had some.

The V gene's germline CDR1 is SQVTM and CDR2 ANQGSEA. Trimming stripped 7 bases from V and 0 bases from J, with 6 bases between. The length of the CDR3 is 11 residues. Generated by immunoSEQ multiplex PCR, the TCRdb table keeps only in-frame clones and is missing some. The sample holds some 10,000 clones; 66% are singletons and the top ten take roughly a quarter. This clone is a singleton in its sample. Material: CD4+ or CD8+ T cells sorted from blood, obtained in a trial of the OX40 agonist ivuxolimab. The V gene is TRBV29-1, the J gene TRBJ1-1; D ambiguous. The clonotype was recovered from an adult with an advanced solid tumor such as melanoma, head and neck, liver or kidney cancer. The CDR3 DNA is TGCAGCGCCCCAATGAACACTGAAGCTTTCTTT. It specifies CSAPMNTEAFF.